The clone carrying this T cell receptor (beta chain) was counted a single time. The data were taken from a study of blood T cell repertoires in COVID-19. About the research overall: Material from acute and convalescent COVID-19 was sourced from the United States, Italy and Spain. In each case, the material was cDNA or gDNA derived from T cells, B-cell-depleted T cells, or PBMCs.

In the original analysis: Amplification of reference gene primers provided the estimated nucleated cell counts. The data were produced by immunoSEQ multiplex PCR, yet TCRdb's version contains in-frame clones alone and is incomplete. From that table come the V and J calls and clone size; the DNA was used to work out D and trimming. The sample contains 150,000 or so clones, about 72% of which appear only once. The V gene lost 4 bases and the J gene lost 9 bases, with 19 bases spanning the gap. Germline lookup yields CDR1 KGHSH and CDR2 LQKENI. CDR3 length: 14 residues. Material: peripheral blood. V gene TRBV18 combines with J gene TRBJ2-7; possibly TRBD1 for D (6 bases). This clonotype was sampled from a woman aged 70-85 years with acute or convalescent COVID-19. CDR3 amino acids: CASSRSGTQAAQYF. CDR3 nucleotides: TGTGCCAGCTCACGTTCCGGGACACAGGCTGCGCAGTACTTC.